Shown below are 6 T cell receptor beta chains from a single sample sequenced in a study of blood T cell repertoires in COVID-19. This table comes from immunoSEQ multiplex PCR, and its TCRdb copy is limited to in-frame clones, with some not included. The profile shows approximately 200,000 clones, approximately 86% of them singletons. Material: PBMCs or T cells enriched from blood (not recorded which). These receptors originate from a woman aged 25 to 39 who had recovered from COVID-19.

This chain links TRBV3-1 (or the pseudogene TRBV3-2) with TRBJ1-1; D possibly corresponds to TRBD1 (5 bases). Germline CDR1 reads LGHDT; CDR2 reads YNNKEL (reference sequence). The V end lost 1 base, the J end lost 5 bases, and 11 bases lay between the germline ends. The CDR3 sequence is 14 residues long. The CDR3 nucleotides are TGTGCCAGCAGCCAAGGGAGGGGATGGACTGAAGCTTTCTTT. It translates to CASSQGRGWTEAFF.

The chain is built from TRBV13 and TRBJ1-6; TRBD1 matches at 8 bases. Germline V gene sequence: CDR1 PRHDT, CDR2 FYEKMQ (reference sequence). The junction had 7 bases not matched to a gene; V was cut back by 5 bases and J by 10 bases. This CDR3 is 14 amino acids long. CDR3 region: CASSKQGVLSPLHF. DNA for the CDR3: TGTGCCAGCAGCAAACAGGGGGTGTTGTCACCCCTCCACTTT.

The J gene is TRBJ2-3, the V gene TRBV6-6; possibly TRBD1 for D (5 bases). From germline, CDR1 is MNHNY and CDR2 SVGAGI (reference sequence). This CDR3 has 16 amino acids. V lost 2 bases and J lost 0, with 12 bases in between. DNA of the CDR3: TGTGCCAGCAGTTACCCTCAAGGGGATAGCACAGATACGCAGTATTTT. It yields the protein CASSYPQGDSTDTQYF.

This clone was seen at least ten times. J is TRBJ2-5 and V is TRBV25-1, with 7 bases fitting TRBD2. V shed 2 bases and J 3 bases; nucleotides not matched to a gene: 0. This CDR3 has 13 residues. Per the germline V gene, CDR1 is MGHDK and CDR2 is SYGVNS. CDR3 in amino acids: CASSELAEETQYF. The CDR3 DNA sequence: TGTGCCAGCAGTGAACTAGCGGAAGAGACCCAGTACTTC.

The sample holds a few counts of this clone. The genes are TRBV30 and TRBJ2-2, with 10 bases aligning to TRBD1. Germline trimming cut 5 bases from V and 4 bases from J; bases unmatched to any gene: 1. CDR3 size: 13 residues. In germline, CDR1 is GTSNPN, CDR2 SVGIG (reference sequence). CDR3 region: CAWGQGGTGELFF. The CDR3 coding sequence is TGTGCCTGGGGACAGGGGGGCACCGGGGAGCTGTTTTTT.

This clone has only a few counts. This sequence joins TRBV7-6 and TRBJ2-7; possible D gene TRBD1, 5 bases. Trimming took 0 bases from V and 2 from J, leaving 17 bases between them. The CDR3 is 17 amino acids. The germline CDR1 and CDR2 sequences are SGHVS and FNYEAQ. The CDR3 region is CASSLAESQGPAYEQYF. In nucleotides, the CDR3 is TGTGCCAGCAGCTTAGCGGAGAGCCAGGGTCCCGCCTACGAGCAGTACTTC.